This TCR beta chain stems from a study of T-cell memory formation after mild COVID-19. Findings of the study overall: Pre-infection memory held some responding clones, suggesting pre-existing cross-reactive T cells responded. CD8+ contracting clones occupied EMRA, while CD4+ ones occupied mainly CM and EM. Day 15 to 85 contracting clones showed balanced CD4/CD8; later expanders leaned CD4+.

This clonotype showed up many times. Its target is unknown. 5'RACE primed at constant segments yielded TCR alpha and TCR beta cDNA libraries bearing sample barcodes and UMIs. MiXCR was run by TCRdb on the 5' RACE reads, yielding one entry per CDR3 protein. This table has about 470,000 distinct CDR3 sequences, approximately 23% appearing once. The CDR3 is made up of 14 amino acids. Germline V CDR1 and CDR2: LGHDT, YNNKEL (reference sequence). The trim removed 4 bases at V and 6 bases at J, leaving 9 bases unmatched. V usage is TRBV3-1 and J usage is TRBJ2-7; 7 positions match TRBD1. The sample consisted of PBMCs or a T cell subset sorted from them (not recorded which). The TCR originated in an adult woman who had mild COVID-19 (a few samples of this study predate the infection). Cell type and time point are not known. In DNA, the CDR3 is TGTGCCAGCAGCCCGGGACAGACTACGTCCGAGCAGTACTTC. It codes for CASSPGQTTSEQYF.